A single sample is the source of the 18 T cell receptor beta chains below, sequenced in a study of blood T cell repertoires in COVID-19. Clones were read by immunoSEQ multiplex PCR, and TCRdb kept only the in-frame ones, dropping some. The sample consists of under 140,000 clones, 76% of them appearing once. The sequenced sample consisted of peripheral blood. Receptor source: a woman older than 75 with acute or convalescent COVID-19.

The V gene is TRBV7-3, the J gene TRBJ2-2, with 9 bases identical to TRBD1. V was clipped by 5 bases and J by 3 bases; unmatched bases: 10. This CDR3 is built from 17 residues. Germline CDR1 is SGHTA and CDR2 is FQGTGA. CDR3 sequence reads: CASSLRSGTGYTGELFF. CDR3 coding DNA: TGTGCCAGCAGCCTCCGCTCCGGGACAGGGTACACCGGGGAGCTGTTTTTT. Full variable domain (missing parts from reference TRBV7-3 and TRBJ2-2): GAGVSQTPSNKVTEKGKYVELRCDPISGHTALYWYRQSLGQGPEFLIYFQGTGAADDSGLPNDRFFAVRPEGSVSTLKIQRTERGDSAVYLCASSLRSGTGYTGELFFGEGSRLTVL.

This sequence joins TRBV12-3 or TRBV12-4 and TRBJ1-5, with unresolved D. The CDR3 is 13 amino acids. V shed 4 bases and J shed 5 bases, with 9 bases lying between them. CDR3 in DNA: TGTGCCAGCAGTTCGGAGTCCTATCAGCCCCAGCATTTT. It encodes CASSSESYQPQHF.

In its sample, this clone was seen a few times. This CDR3 reads CASSQDRVSPGDTQYF. In DNA, the CDR3 is TGTGCCAGCTCACAGGACAGGGTTAGCCCGGGGGATACGCAGTATTTT. This chain uses TRBV18 with TRBJ2-3; TRBD1 aligns across 8 bases. The CDR3 is 16 residues long. V shed 4 bases and J 6 bases; nucleotides not matched to a gene: 12. The germline CDR1 and CDR2 sequences are KGHSH and LQKENI.

In nucleotides, the CDR3 is TGTGCCAGCACACCGGGACAGGGGGCGTCCTATAATTCACCCCTCCACTTT. Its translation: CASTPGQGASYNSPLHF. This sequence joins TRBV27 and TRBJ1-6; TRBD1 matches at 12 bases. The CDR3 runs 17 residues. Germline lookup yields CDR1 MNHEY and CDR2 SMNVEV (reference sequence). The trim removed 7 bases at V and 1 base at J, leaving 5 bases unmatched.

This chain links TRBV18 with TRBJ1-2, with a tentative D call TRBD1 (5 bases). This CDR3 is built from 16 residues. Germline CDR1 KGHSH, CDR2 LQKENI. V dropped 2 bases and J dropped 0 bases, with 13 bases sitting between them. CDR3 sequence reads: CASSPSTGSANYGYTF. The CDR3 DNA reads TGTGCCAGCTCACCATCCACAGGTTCGGCTAACTATGGCTACACCTTC.

The chain joins TRBV7-9 to TRBJ2-1; TRBD2 agrees at 14 bases. The CDR3 covers 16 residues. V was clipped by 4 bases and J by 4 bases; unmatched bases: 3. Germline values: CDR1 SEHNR, CDR2 FQNEAQ (reference sequence). The CDR3 DNA sequence: TGTGCCAGCAGCTCCAGACTAGCGGGGGGGTACAATGAGCAGTTCTTC. This codes for CASSSRLAGGYNEQFF.

This clone has just one count. The chain employs TRBV27 and TRBJ1-5; tentatively, D is TRBD1 (6 bases). Germline CDR1 reads MNHEY; CDR2 reads SMNVEV (reference sequence). This CDR3 is 18 amino acids long. Trimming removed 2 bases at V and 6 bases at J, with 23 bases between. Here the CDR3 DNA reads TGTGCCAGCAGTTTAGCTCTTCCCATGGCAGGGGTCCCTCAGCCCCAGCATTTT. Residues: CASSLALPMAGVPQPQHF.

The gene calls are TRBV5-1 and TRBJ1-2; D might be TRBD1 (6 bases). CDR1 and CDR2 from the germline V gene are SGHRS and YFSETQ. This CDR3 contains 17 residues. V gave up 2 bases and J gave up 6 bases, with 23 bases separating them. The CDR3 nucleotides are TGCGCCAGCAGCTTCCAAACGGGGGCGGGAGGCTTGGATGGCTACACCTTC. Protein: CASSFQTGAGGLDGYTF.

The V and J genes are TRBV5-1 and TRBJ2-3; 9 bases fit TRBD2. Trimming took 4 bases from V and 5 from J; bases not matched to a gene: 8. CDR1 is SGHRS and CDR2 is YFSETQ in the germline V gene. The CDR3 consists of 15 residues. CDR3 region: CASSLLAGVEDTQYF. The CDR3 DNA reads TGCGCCAGCAGCCTATTAGCGGGAGTGGAAGATACGCAGTATTTT.

The rearrangement links TRBV6-5 to TRBJ1-4; the D is unclear. Germline CDR1 MNHEY, CDR2 SVGAGI. This CDR3 spans 16 amino acids. V was trimmed by 0 bases and J by 8 bases, leaving 16 bases between them. CDR3 nucleotides: TGTGCCAGCAGTTACTCGCGAGGGTCGAGGCGGGAAAAACTGTTTTTT. It codes for CASSYSRGSRREKLFF.

This chain links TRBV21-1 with TRBJ1-2; the D call in the table, TRBD1, was not verified against the DNA. TRBV21-1 is deemed a pseudogene. The CDR3 spans 16 residues. CDR3 loop: CASSKLTGAANYGYTF. CDR3 coding DNA: TGTGCCAGCAGCAAATTAACAGGGGCGGCTAACTATGGCTACACCTTC.

The chain employs TRBV5-1 and TRBJ2-4; TRBD1 matches 8 bases. Per germline, CDR1 SGHRS and CDR2 YFSETQ. Trimming at V came to 8 bases and at J to 0 bases, leaving 4 bases not matched to a gene. The CDR3 runs to 14 residues. CDR3 DNA sequence: TGCGCCAGTTCGACAGGGGAAGCCAAAAACATTCAGTACTTC. Protein sequence: CASSTGEAKNIQYF.

This clone has at least ten counts. V gene TRBV28 combines with J gene TRBJ2-7, with TRBD2 as a possible D gene (5 bases). Trimming cost V 6 bases and J 2 bases, with 20 bases left between them. The germline V gene has CDR1 MDHEN and CDR2 SYDVKM. This CDR3 is 16 amino acids long. The CDR3 reads CASSDRLAPNPYEQYF. Here the CDR3 DNA reads TGTGCCAGCAGCGACCGTTTAGCGCCTAACCCCTACGAGCAGTACTTC.

This sequence joins TRBV5-1 and TRBJ2-3; TRBD2 agrees at 10 bases. Looked up from germline, CDR1 is SGHRS and CDR2 is YFSETQ. Trimming at V came to 4 bases and at J to 0 bases, leaving 8 bases not matched to a gene. This CDR3 has 17 amino acids. CDR3 sequence: CASSGLEAGGSTDTQYF. The CDR3 DNA follows: TGCGCCAGCAGCGGCCTAGAAGCGGGGGGGAGCACAGATACGCAGTATTTT.

This clone was found many times. CDR3 nucleotide sequence: TGTGCCAGCAGGGGGACAGGGACTGGAAACACCATATATTTT. Translation gives CASRGTGTGNTIYF. The chain combines TRBV6-5 with TRBJ1-3; 9 bases align to TRBD1. Germline-derived CDR1 and CDR2 are MNHEY and SVGAGI. The J segment lost 2 bases and the V segment lost 6 bases, leaving 2 bases of the junction unmatched. This CDR3 is built from 14 residues.

CDR3: CASSLDSSNYGYTF. The CDR3 DNA reads TGTGCCAGCAGCCTGGACAGTTCTAACTATGGCTACACCTTC. The chain recombines TRBV13 with TRBJ1-2; weak D call: TRBD1 (6 bases). This CDR3 spans 14 amino acids. Germline CDR1 and CDR2: PRHDT and FYEKMQ (reference sequence). Between the trimmed V and J ends, which lost 5 bases and 0 bases, there was a span of 10 bases.

V and J are TRBV18 and TRBJ1-5; 9 nucleotides line up with TRBD1. V gave up 5 bases and J gave up 3 bases; unmatched junction bases: 11. The CDR3 is 17 residues long. The V gene's germline CDR1 is KGHSH and CDR2 LQKENI. The CDR3 sequence: CASSSRPGQGDNQPQHF. DNA for the CDR3: TGTGCCAGCTCATCTCGCCCGGGACAGGGAGACAATCAGCCCCAGCATTTT.

This chain connects TRBV4-1 to TRBJ2-1, with TRBD2 matching 7 bases. With 5 bases clipped from V and 2 bases from J, the junction kept 6 bases outside the gene matches. Germline CDR1 MGHRA, CDR2 YSYEKL. This CDR3 has 15 residues. The CDR3 protein is CASSAGLTTYNEQFF. The CDR3 coding sequence is TGCGCCAGCAGCGCGGGACTAACTACCTACAATGAGCAGTTCTTC.